These T cell receptor beta chains were read from a single sample in a study of CD4+ T cells in melanoma. Repertoires were generated with immunoSEQ multiplex PCR, while TCRdb's copy carries only in-frame clones and drops some. The table records approximately 9,500 clones, around 79% of them present only once. The sequenced material came from cells from a culture (not recorded whether cultured in vitro). These receptors all come from a human donor with melanoma. The CDR3 runs from the conserved cysteine through the conserved F or W. A D gene is named only where the DNA matches it firmly. Clone size is stated in some rows and not others, as once, few, many or a class when expanded.

v_call,d_call,j_call,clone_size,cdr3_nt,cdr3_aa
TRBV2,-,TRBJ1-2,-,TGTGCCAGCGAGAGGGTCGTGTGGTCTTATGGCTACACCTTC,CASERVVWSYGYTF
TRBV19,-,TRBJ2-5,-,TGTGCCAGTAGTATAGGCGGATTCTGGGAGACCCAGTACTTC,CASSIGGFWETQYF
TRBV7-2,-,TRBJ1-6,-,TGTGCCAGCAGCTTCTCACAGGGTTTCCTCCACTTT,CASSFSQGFLHF
TRBV18,-,TRBJ1-2,-,TGTGCCAGCTCACCACGATTGAACTATGGCTACACCTTC,CASSPRLNYGYTF
TRBV5-4,-,TRBJ1-5,-,TGTGCCAGCAGCTTGGGGCCCGATCAGCCCCAGCATTTT,CASSLGPDQPQHF
TRBV2,-,TRBJ1-4,-,TGTGCCAGCAGCTACATCGCAACTAATGAAAAACTGTTTTTT,CASSYIATNEKLFF
TRBV30,TRBD1,TRBJ1-2,-,TGTGCCTCGAATAAAGGCAGGACAGGGCTGGGGGGCTATGGCTACACCTTC,CASNKGRTGLGGYGYTF
TRBV7-2,-,TRBJ2-1,-,TGTGCCAGCAGCTTAGGTGACATCCCCAACAATGGGCAGTTCTTC,CASSLGDIPNNGQFF
TRBV11-3,-,TRBJ2-5,-,TGTGCCAGCAGCTTAGCGTCCCAGGGGGGAGAGACCCAGTACTTC,CASSLASQGGETQYF
TRBV14,TRBD1,TRBJ2-3,-,TGTGCCAGCAGCCCCGGACCGGGACAGGGGCTAGAAGATACGCAGTATTTT,CASSPGPGQGLEDTQYF
TRBV15,TRBD2,TRBJ2-3,-,TGTGCCACCTCTCCTAGCGGCTACACAGATACGCAGTATTTT,CATSPSGYTDTQYF
TRBV19,-,TRBJ1-5,few,TGTGCCAGTAGTTATACAGGGTCCGGGCCCCAGCATTTT,CASSYTGSGPQHF
TRBV12-3/TRBV12-4,-,TRBJ1-2,-,TGTGCCAGCAGTTTACAGGTGAACTATGGCTACACCTTC,CASSLQVNYGYTF
TRBV4-1,-,TRBJ1-2,medium-sized,TGCGCCAGCAGCCCCCCCCTTGGGGCCACTAACTATGGCTACACCTTC,CASSPPLGATNYGYTF
TRBV23-1,TRBD1,TRBJ1-4,-,TGCGCCAGCAGTCTCGAAAGGGGGACAGCGACATATAATGAAAAACTGTTTTTT,CASSLERGTATYNEKLFF
TRBV5-1,TRBD1,TRBJ1-2,-,TGCGCCAGCAGCTTATCCGGGACAGTTAACTATGGCTACACCTTC,CASSLSGTVNYGYTF
TRBV11-2,TRBD1,TRBJ1-2,-,TGTGCCAGCAGCTTCCCCTTTTATAAAAAAGACAGGGGGCGGAATGGCTACACCTTC,CASSFPFYKKDRGRNGYTF
TRBV19,-,TRBJ2-7,-,TGTGCCAGTAACTCTCAGGGTATAGCGTCTACCTACGAGCAGTACTTC,CASNSQGIASTYEQYF
TRBV19,TRBD1,TRBJ2-1,-,TGTGCCAGTAGGGGGGACAGGAGTAAGTACAATGAGCAGTTCTTC,CASRGDRSKYNEQFF
TRBV11-2,-,TRBJ1-2,-,TGTGCCAGCAGCTTAGCGCCAGGAGGTACCTATGGCTACACCTTC,CASSLAPGGTYGYTF
TRBV19,-,TRBJ2-3,-,TGTGCCAGTACCCGAGGGGACACTAGCACAGATACGCAGTATTTT,CASTRGDTSTDTQYF
TRBV7-8,-,TRBJ1-5,-,TGTGCCAGCAGCTTAGCGCGCGTCGACCTATACCAGCCCCAGCATTTT,CASSLARVDLYQPQHF
TRBV30,-,TRBJ1-6,few,TGTGCCTGGGCACATAGGACGGGGAATTCACCCCTCCACTTT,CAWAHRTGNSPLHF